Sequencing of this TCR beta chain was carried out in a study of T-cell reconstitution after alpha-beta-depleted transplantation in children. The CDR3 is 14 amino acids. Trimming left V 2 bases short and J 0 bases short, with 9 bases between. The V gene's germline CDR1 is SGDLS and CDR2 YYNGEE. This clonotype was picked up many times. Unique molecular identifiers tagged the TCRbeta library. MiXCR was run by TCRdb on the PCR reads, yielding one entry per CDR3 protein. The sample has under 140,000 distinct CDR3 sequences, 10% to 13% seen once. The chain is built from TRBV9 and TRBJ2-7; D unclear. This TCR was recovered from a human donor who donated a stem cell graft to a child with acute lymphoblastic leukemia. Sequencing used PBMCs from the stem cell graft donor, obtained from the stem cell graft. The CDR3 nucleotides are TGTGCCAGCAGCGTCGGACGGAGCTCCTACGAGCAGTACTTC. It codes for CASSVGRSSYEQYF.